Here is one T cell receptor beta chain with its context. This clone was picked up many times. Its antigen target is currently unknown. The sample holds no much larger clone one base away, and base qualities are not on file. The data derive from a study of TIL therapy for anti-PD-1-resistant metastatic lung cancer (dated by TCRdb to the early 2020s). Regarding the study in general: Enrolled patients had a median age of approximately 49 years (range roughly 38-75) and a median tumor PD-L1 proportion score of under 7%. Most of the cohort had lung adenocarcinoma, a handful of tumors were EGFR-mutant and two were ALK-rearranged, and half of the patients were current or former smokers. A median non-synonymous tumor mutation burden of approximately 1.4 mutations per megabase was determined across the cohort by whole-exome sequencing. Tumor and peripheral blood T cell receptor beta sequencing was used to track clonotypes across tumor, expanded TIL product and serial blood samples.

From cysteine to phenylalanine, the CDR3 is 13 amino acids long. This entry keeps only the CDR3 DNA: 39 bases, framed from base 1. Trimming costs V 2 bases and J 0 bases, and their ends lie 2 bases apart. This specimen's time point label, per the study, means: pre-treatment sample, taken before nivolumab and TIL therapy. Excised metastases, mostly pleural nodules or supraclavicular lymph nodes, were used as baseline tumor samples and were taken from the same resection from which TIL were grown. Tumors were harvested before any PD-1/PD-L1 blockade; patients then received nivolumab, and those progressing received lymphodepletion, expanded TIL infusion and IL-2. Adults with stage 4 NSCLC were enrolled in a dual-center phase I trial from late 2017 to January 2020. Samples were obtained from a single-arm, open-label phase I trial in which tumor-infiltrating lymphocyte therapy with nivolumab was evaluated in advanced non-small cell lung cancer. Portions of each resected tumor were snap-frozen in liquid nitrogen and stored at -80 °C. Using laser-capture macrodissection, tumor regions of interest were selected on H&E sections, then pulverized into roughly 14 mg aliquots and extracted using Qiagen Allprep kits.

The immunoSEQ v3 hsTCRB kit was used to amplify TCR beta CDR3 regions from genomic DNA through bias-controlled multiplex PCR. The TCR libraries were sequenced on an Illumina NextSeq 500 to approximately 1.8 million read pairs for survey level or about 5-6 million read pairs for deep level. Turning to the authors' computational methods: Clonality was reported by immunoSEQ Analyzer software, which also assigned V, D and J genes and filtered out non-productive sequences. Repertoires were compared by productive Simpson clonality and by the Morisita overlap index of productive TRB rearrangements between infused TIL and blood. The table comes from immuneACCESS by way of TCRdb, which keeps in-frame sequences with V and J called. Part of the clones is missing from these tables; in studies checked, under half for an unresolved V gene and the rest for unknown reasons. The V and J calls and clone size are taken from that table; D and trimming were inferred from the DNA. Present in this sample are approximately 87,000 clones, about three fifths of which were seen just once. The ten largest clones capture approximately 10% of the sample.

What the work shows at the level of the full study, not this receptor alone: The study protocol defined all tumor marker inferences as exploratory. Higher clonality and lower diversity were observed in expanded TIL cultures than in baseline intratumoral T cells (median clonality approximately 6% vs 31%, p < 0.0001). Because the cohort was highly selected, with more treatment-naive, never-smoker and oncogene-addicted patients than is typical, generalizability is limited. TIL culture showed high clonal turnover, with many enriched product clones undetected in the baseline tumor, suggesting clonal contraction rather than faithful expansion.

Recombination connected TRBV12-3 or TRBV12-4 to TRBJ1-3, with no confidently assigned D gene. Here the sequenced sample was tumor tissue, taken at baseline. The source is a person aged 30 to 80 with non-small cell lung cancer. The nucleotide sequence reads TGTGCCAGCAGTTTAAGCTCTGGAAACACCATATATTTT. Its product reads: CASSLSSGNTIYF.